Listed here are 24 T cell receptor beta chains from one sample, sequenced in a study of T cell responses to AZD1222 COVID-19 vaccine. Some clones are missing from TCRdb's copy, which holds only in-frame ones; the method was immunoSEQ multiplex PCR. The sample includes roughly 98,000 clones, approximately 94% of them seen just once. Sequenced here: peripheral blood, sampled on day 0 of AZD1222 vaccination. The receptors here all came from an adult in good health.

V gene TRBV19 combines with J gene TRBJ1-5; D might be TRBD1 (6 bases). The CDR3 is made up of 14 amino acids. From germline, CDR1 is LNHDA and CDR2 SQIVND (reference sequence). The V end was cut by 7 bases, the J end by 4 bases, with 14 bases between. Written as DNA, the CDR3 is TGTGCCAGTAAATGGGCGGGGGCGAATCAGCCCCAGCATTTT. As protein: CASKWAGANQPQHF.

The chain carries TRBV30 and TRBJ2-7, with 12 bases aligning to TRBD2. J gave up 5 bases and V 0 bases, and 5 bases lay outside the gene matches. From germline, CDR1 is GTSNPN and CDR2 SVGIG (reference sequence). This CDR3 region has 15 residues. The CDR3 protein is CAWSVLAGGFDEQYF. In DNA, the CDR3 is TGTGCCTGGAGTGTACTAGCGGGGGGTTTTGACGAGCAGTACTTC. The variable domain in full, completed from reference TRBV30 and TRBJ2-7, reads SQTIHQWPATLVQPVGSPLSLECTVEGTSNPNLYWYRQAAGRGLQLLFYSVGIGQISSEVPQNLSASRPQDRQFILSSKKLLLSDSGFYLCAWSVLAGGFDEQYFGPGTRLTVT.

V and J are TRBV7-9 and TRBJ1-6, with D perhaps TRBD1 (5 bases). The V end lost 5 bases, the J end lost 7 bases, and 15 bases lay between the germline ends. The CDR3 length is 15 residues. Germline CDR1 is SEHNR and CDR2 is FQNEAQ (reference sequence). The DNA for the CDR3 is TGTGCCAGCAGCGCAACAGGAGGAGGGAATTCACCCCTCCACTTT. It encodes CASSATGGGNSPLHF.

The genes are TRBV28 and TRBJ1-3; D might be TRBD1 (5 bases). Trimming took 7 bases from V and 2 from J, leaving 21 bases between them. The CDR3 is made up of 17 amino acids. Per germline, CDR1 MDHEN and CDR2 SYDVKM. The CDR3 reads CASTPARGAYTGNTIYF. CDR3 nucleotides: TGTGCCAGCACCCCCGCGAGGGGCGCATACACTGGAAACACCATATATTTT.

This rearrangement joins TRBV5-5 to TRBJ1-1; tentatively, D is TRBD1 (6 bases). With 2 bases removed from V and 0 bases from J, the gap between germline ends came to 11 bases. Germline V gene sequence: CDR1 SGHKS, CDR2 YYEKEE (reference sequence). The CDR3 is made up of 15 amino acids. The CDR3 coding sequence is TGTGCCAGCAGCTTACGGACAGTCATGAACACTGAAGCTTTCTTT. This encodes CASSLRTVMNTEAFF. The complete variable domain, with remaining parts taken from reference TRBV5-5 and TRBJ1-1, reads DAGVTQSPTHLIKTRGQQVTLRCSPISGHKSVSWYQQVLGQGPQFIFQYYEKEERGRGNFPDRFSARQFPNYSSELNVNALLLGDSALYLCASSLRTVMNTEAFFGQGTRLTVV.

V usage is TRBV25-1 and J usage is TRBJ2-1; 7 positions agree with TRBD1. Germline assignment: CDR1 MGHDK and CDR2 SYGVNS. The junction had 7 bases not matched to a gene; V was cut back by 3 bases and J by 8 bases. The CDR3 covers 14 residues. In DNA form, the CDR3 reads TGTGCCAGCAGTGAGACAGGGTATGTCGATGAGCAGTTCTTC. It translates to CASSETGYVDEQFF.

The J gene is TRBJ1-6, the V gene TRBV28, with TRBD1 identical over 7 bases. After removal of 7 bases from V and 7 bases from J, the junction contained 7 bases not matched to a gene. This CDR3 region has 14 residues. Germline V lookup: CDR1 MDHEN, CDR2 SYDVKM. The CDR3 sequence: CASIDRVDNSPLHF. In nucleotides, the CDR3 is TGTGCCAGCATCGACAGGGTCGACAATTCACCCCTCCACTTT.

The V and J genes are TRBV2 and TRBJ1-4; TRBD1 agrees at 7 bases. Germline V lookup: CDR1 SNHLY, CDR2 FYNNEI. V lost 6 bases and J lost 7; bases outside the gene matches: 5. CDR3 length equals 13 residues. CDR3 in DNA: TGTGCCAGCAGACAGGGGTCGACTGAAAAACTGTTTTTT. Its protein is CASRQGSTEKLFF. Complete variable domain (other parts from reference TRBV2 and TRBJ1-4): EPEVTQTPSHQVTQMGQEVILRCVPISNHLYFYWYRQILGQKVEFLVSFYNNEISEKSEIFDDQFSVERPDGSNFTLKIRSTKLEDSAMYFCASRQGSTEKLFFGSGTQLSVL.

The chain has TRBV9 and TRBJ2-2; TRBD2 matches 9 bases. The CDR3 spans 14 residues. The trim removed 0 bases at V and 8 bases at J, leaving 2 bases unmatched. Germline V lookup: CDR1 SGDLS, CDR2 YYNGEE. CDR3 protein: CASSVDSGRGELFF. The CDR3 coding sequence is TGTGCCAGCAGCGTAGATAGCGGGAGAGGGGAGCTGTTTTTT.

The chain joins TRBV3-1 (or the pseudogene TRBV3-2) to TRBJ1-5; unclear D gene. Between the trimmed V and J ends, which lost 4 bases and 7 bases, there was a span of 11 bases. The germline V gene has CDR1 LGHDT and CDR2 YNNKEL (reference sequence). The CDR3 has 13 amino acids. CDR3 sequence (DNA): TGTGCCAGCAGCCCCGGGCCGGGGCAGCCCCAGCATTTT. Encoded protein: CASSPGPGQPQHF.

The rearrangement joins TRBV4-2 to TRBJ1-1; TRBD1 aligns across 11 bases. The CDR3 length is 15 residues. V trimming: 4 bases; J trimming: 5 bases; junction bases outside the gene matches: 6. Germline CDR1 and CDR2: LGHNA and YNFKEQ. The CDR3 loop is CASSPGTGGETEAFF. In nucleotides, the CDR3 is TGTGCCAGCAGCCCTGGGACAGGGGGTGAAACTGAAGCTTTCTTT.

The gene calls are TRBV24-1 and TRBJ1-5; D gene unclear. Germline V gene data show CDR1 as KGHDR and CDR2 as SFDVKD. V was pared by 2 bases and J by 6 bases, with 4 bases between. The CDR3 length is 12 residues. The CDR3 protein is CATSDSGQPQHF. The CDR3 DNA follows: TGTGCCACCAGTGATTCAGGTCAGCCCCAGCATTTT.

The DNA for the CDR3 is TGTGCCAGCAGTTACCGCGGACTAGCGGGAGCGGGTGAGCAGTTCTTC. Its protein is CASSYRGLAGAGEQFF. The V gene is TRBV6-2 or TRBV6-3, the J gene TRBJ2-1, with TRBD2 matching 13 bases. The CDR3 contains 16 residues. V trimming: 2 bases; J trimming: 9 bases; junction bases outside the gene matches: 7. Germline lookup yields CDR1 MNHEY and CDR2 SVGEGT.

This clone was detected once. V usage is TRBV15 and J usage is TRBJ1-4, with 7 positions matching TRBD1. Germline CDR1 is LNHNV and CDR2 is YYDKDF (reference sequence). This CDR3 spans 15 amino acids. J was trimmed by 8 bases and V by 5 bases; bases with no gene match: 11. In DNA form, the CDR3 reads TGTGCCACCAGCTTCGGGAGGACAGGAGGAGAAAAACTGTTTTTT. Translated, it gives CATSFGRTGGEKLFF.

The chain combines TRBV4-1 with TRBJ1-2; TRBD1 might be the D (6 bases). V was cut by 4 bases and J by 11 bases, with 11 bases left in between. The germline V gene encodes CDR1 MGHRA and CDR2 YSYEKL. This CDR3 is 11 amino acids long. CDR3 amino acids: CASSRQGSYTF. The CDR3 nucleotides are TGCGCCAGCAGCCGTCAGGGGTCGTACACCTTC.

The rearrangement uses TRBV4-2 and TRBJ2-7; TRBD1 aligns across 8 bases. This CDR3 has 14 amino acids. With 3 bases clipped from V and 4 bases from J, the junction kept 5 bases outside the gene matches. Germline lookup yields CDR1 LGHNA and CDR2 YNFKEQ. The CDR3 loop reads CASSQEQGVYEQYF. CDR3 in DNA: TGTGCCAGCAGCCAGGAACAGGGGGTGTACGAGCAGTACTTC.

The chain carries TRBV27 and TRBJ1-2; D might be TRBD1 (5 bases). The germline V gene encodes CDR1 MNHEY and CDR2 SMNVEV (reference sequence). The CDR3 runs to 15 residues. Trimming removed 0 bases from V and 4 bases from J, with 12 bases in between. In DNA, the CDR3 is TGTGCCAGCAGTTTATCCTGGGAGGGGATCTATGGCTACACCTTC. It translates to CASSLSWEGIYGYTF.

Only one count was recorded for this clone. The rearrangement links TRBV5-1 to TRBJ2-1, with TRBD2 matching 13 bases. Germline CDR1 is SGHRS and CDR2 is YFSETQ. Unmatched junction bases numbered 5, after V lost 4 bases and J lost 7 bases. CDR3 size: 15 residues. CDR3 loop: CASSLLAGGPNEQFF. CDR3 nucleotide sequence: TGCGCCAGCAGCCTACTAGCGGGAGGGCCAAATGAGCAGTTCTTC.

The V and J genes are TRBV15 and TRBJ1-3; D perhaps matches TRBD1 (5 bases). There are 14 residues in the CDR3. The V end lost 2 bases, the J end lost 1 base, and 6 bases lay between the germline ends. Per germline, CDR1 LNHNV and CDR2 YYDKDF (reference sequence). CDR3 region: CATSRPGSGNTIYF. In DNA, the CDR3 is TGTGCCACCAGCAGACCAGGGTCTGGAAACACCATATATTTT.

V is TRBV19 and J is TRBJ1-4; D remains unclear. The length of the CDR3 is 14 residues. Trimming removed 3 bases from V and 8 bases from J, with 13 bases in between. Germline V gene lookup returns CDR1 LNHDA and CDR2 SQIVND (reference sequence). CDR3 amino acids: CASSMVQLAEKLFF. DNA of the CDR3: TGTGCCAGTAGTATGGTTCAGCTAGCGGAAAAACTGTTTTTT.

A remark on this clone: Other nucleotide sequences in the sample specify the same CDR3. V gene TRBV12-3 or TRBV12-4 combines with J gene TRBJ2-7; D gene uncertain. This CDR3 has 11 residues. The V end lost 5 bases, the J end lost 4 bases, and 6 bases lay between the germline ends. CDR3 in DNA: TGTGCCAGCAGTCTCGGATACGAGCAGTACTTC. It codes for CASSLGYEQYF.

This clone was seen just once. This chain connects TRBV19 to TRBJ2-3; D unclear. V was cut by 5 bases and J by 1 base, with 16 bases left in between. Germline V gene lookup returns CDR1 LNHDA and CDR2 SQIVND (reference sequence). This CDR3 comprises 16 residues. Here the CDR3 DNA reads TGTGCCAGTAGTGCCCCGAGGAGCGCAGGCACAGATACGCAGTATTTT. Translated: CASSAPRSAGTDTQYF. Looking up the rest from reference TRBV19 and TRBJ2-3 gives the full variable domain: DGGITQSPKYLFRKEGQNVTLSCEQNLNHDAMYWYRQDPGQGLRLIYYSQIVNDFQKGDIAEGYSVSREKKESFPLTVTSAQKNPTAFYLCASSAPRSAGTDTQYFGPGTRLTVL.

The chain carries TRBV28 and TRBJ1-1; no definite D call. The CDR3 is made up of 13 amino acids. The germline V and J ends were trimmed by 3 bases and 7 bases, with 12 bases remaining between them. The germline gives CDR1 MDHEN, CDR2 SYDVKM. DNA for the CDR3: TGTGCCAGCAGTTTCGCGGGGTTAGATGAAGCTTTCTTT. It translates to CASSFAGLDEAFF.

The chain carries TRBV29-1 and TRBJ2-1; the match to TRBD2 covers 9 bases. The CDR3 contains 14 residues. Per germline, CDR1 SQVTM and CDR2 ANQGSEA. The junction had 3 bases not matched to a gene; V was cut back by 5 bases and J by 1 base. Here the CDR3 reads CSVSSGVSYNEQFF. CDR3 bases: TGCAGCGTTTCTAGCGGGGTTTCCTACAATGAGCAGTTCTTC.